This T cell receptor (beta chain) was profiled in a study of blood T cells in healthy people across ages (dated by TCRdb to about 2015). Regarding the complete study: In model experiments, roughly one uniquely barcoded TCR beta cDNA molecule per two T cells was captured by template switching. To track age-related changes in TCR beta repertoire diversity, the study relied on deep sequencing normalized with unique cDNA molecular identifiers. The donors were split into four age groups: young (average around 15 years), middle-aged (about 40), aged (62) and long-lived (roughly 80). To avoid experimental bias, donors of different ages were randomly spread across the sequencing lanes. Two additional independent replicas of 1 million unique cDNA reads from the same blood draw were analyzed for two donors (one aged 18 to 30 and one aged 80 or older). The paper's findings and limits, for the study overall: Compared with the aged group, the long-lived group had more naive CD4+ T cells, fewer expanded clones and increased TCR diversity, a pattern suggesting age selection. Since profiling was done on bulk unsorted PBMCs, naive and antigen-experienced compartments could not be conclusively compared. A strong correlation was found between observed TCR beta diversity and the percentage of naive T cells measured by flow cytometry. Estimates of total diversity based on one million sequenced T cells were regarded as lower bounds and as underestimates. The CMV infection status of donors was not known, potentially confounding age-related changes in expanded clonotypes. Observed TCR beta diversity per million T cells fell roughly linearly with age, and a significant reduction was already apparent by age about 43.

As concerns this clonotype: No cognate antigen has been identified for it. There are no base qualities to consult, and no much larger clone falls within one base.

Donors were 35 to 40 systemically healthy Caucasian individuals from Russia aged about 6 to 100 years. Each donor gave ten milliliters of peripheral blood, collected into EDTA-treated Vacutainer tubes. PBMCs were isolated by Ficoll-Paque density-gradient centrifugation, with at least 7 million obtained per sample. Trizol reagent was used to extract total RNA from PBMCs, with at least 5.5 micrograms per sample. Naive CD45RAhigh/CD27high T cell percentages were measured by flow cytometry on a PBMC aliquot from every donor. From the cysteine up to the phenylalanine, the CDR3 has a length of 14 residues. The sequence is cut down to CDR3 DNA, 42 bases in frame from base 1. CDR1 and CDR2 were assigned from the germline V gene (reference sequence) as GTSNPN and SVGIG. V is cut by 2 bases and J by 6 bases, and the space between the germline ends is 14 bases. The library came from 5' RACE. The sequencing machine was an Illumina HiSeq 2500. A second PCR of roughly 6 to 11 cycles was performed with a sample-barcoded 5' primer and a J-beta primer mix. A unique molecular identifier was introduced onto each TCR beta cDNA molecule by a template-switch 5' adaptor carrying 12 random nucleotides. Each sample yielded at least 3 million CDR3-containing paired-end reads. The Mint cDNA synthesis kit, primed by a TRBC-specific oligonucleotide, was used to synthesize first-strand cDNA from all RNA. After uracil-DNA glycosylase treatment, a first 18-cycle PCR used universal primers M1SS and BC2_uni_R on all cDNA. In the original analysis: Each sample was normalized by randomly selecting 1 million high-quality reads, each carrying a distinct molecular identifier. Instead of being binned into consensus sequences, reads that shared molecular identifiers were thrown out. MiTCR, set to a Q25 quality threshold and the strictest error-elimination algorithm, was used for CDR3 identification, clonotype clustering and error correction. A nonparametric unseen species model using Euler transformation provided a lower-bound estimate of total TCR beta diversity. The public reads were run again by TCRdb, first through fastp at Q25 and then through MiXCR, and only productive beta chains were kept. When rows share a CDR3 protein, they turn into one entry using the most common DNA and genes. The V and J calls shown here were made by TCRdb, not taken from the authors' results. The sample profile shows approximately 830,000 distinct CDR3 sequences; less than 80% of them were found once. The top ten clonotypes cover 25% to 30% of the sample.

The specimen sequenced was blood. The receptor chain draws on TRBV30 and TRBJ1-5, with the D gene too uncertain to name. The clonotype originates from a man younger than 40 in good health. The DNA sequence is given as TGTGCCTGGAGTCGACTGCTTAGCGGTCAGCCCCAGCATTTT. The resulting protein is CAWSRLLSGQPQHF.